This T cell receptor beta chain was sequenced during a study of T cells after posttransplantation cyclophosphamide. Overall study results and limits: Recipient CMV seropositivity and CMV reactivation strongly tracked TRB clonality. Donor CD8+ memory clones often dominated recipient blood repertoires at later times. Skin or GI-infiltrating T cells shared few TRB sequences with blood.

Treatment was busulfan-fludarabine conditioning, a marrow graft, and cyclophosphamide on days +3 and +4. Clones were read by immunoSEQ multiplex PCR, and TCRdb kept only the in-frame ones, dropping some. The sample gives around 3,000 clones, approximately 79% of which show up once; 35% to 45% is in the top ten. With regard to this clone: The antigen is not known.

Trimming pared 3 bases from V and 2 bases from J, leaving 10 bases between. Germline CDR1 SGHAT, CDR2 FQNNGV. The CDR3 is 14 residues long. Sequences were derived from PBMCs, sampled after allogeneic stem cell transplant with posttransplant cyclophosphamide. The clonotype originates from a female patient in her 50s who received an allogeneic stem cell transplant from a related donor, was CMV-positive, and had no GVHD. The graft donor may have contributed some T cells. V and J are TRBV11-2 and TRBJ2-5; TRBD1 is a possible D gene (6 bases). CDR3 amino acids: CASSFGQLQETQYF. As DNA, the CDR3 is TGTGCCAGCAGCTTCGGACAGCTACAAGAGACCCAGTACTTC.